A selection of T cell receptor beta chains follows, all from one sample in a study of blood T cell repertoires in COVID-19. Data came from immunoSEQ multiplex PCR; TCRdb stores just in-frame clones and leaves some out. The sample consists of roughly 39,000 clones, approximately 90% of them appearing once. The sequenced sample consisted of peripheral blood. These TCRs come from a man aged 25 to 40 with active or convalescent COVID-19. The CDR3 runs from the conserved cysteine through the conserved F or W. The D gene is left open where the match is weak. Not every row has a clone size; where given, it reads once, few, many or a size class.

clone_size	v_call	j_call	d_call	cdr3_aa	cdr3_nt
.	TRBV7-9	TRBJ1-5	.	CASSDMGGQPQHF	TGTGCCAGCAGCGATATGGGGGGTCAGCCCCAGCATTTT
.	TRBV9	TRBJ2-2	.	CASSPRGLPNTGELFF	TGTGCCAGCAGCCCCCGCGGGCTCCCGAACACCGGGGAGCTGTTTTTT
.	TRBV5-4	TRBJ1-3	.	CASSLAVGGFSGNTIYF	TGTGCCAGCAGCTTGGCGGTCGGAGGATTCTCTGGAAACACCATATATTTT
.	TRBV24-1	TRBJ2-2	TRBD2	CATSDPTSGSIHTGELFF	TGTGCCACCAGTGATCCGACTAGCGGGAGTATTCACACCGGGGAGCTGTTTTTT
.	TRBV27	TRBJ1-5	TRBD1	CATRTGGSNQPQHF	TGTGCCACGCGGACAGGGGGTAGCAATCAGCCCCAGCATTTT
.	TRBV10-2	TRBJ1-2	.	CASGGGANYGYTF	TGCGCCAGCGGCGGGGGAGCTAACTATGGCTACACCTTC
.	TRBV5-5	TRBJ1-5	.	CASSPWENRADQPQHF	TGTGCCAGCAGCCCTTGGGAAAACAGGGCTGATCAGCCCCAGCATTTT
.	TRBV7-2	TRBJ1-2	TRBD1	CASSLTGGPGGYTF	TGTGCCAGCAGCCTCACAGGGGGCCCTGGGGGCTACACCTTC
.	TRBV27	TRBJ1-5	TRBD1	CASSRVTGGPNQPQHF	TGTGCCAGCAGTCGAGTGACAGGGGGCCCGAATCAGCCCCAGCATTTT
.	TRBV5-4	TRBJ1-4	TRBD1	CASSSRQGSNEKLFF	TGTGCCAGCAGCTCGCGACAGGGGTCTAATGAAAAACTGTTTTTT
once	TRBV5-6	TRBJ1-1	.	CASSSQRPTEAFF	TGTGCCAGCAGCTCACAGCGGCCCACTGAAGCTTTCTTT
.	TRBV29-1	TRBJ1-2	.	CSSQSNYGYTF	TGCAGTTCCCAGTCTAACTATGGCTACACCTTC
.	TRBV7-9	TRBJ2-5	TRBD1	CASSTGTGTERETQYF	TGTGCCAGCAGCACCGGGACAGGGACGGAAAGAGAGACCCAGTACTTC
.	TRBV5-1	TRBJ2-2	TRBD1	CASSPDWIDRGDTGELFF	TGCGCCAGCAGCCCGGATTGGATTGACAGGGGAGACACCGGGGAGCTGTTTTTT
.	TRBV18	TRBJ1-5	.	CASSPAGDQPQHF	TGTGCCAGCTCACCAGCGGGGGATCAGCCCCAGCATTTT
.	TRBV4-1	TRBJ2-1	TRBD2	CASSQQTSGGVEQFF	TGCGCCAGCAGCCAACAGACTAGCGGGGGGGTTGAGCAGTTCTTC
.	TRBV9	TRBJ2-3	.	CASSVLGGPDTQYF	TGTGCCAGCAGCGTCTTGGGAGGTCCAGATACGCAGTATTTT
.	TRBV6-5	TRBJ1-6	.	CASSYGQVYNSPLHF	TGTGCCAGCAGTTACGGGCAGGTCTATAATTCACCCCTCCACTTT
.	TRBV2	TRBJ1-3	TRBD1	CASKLQGARGNTIYF	TGTGCCAGCAAGCTACAGGGGGCGCGGGGAAACACCATATATTTT
.	TRBV24-1	TRBJ1-1	TRBD1	CATSDARGQGGAFF	TGTGCCACCAGTGACGCTCGTGGACAGGGGGGAGCTTTCTTT
.	TRBV11-2	TRBJ2-1	.	CASSPRQKKVEQFF	TGTGCCAGCAGCCCTAGGCAGAAGAAGGTTGAGCAGTTCTTC
.	TRBV11-3	TRBJ2-1	TRBD2	CASSLDRASGYNEQFF	TGTGCCAGCAGCTTAGATCGAGCTAGCGGTTACAATGAGCAGTTCTTC
.	TRBV25-1	TRBJ1-6	.	CASSEYGGSPLHF	TGTGCCAGCAGTGAATACGGGGGTTCACCCCTCCACTTT
.	TRBV21-1	TRBJ2-1	.	CASSKRVEGDDSYNEQFF	TGTGCCAGCAGCAAGCGGGTCGAGGGGGACGACTCCTACAATGAGCAGTTCTTC
.	TRBV25-1	TRBJ1-3	.	CASSEHRAVGNTIYF	TGTGCCAGCAGTGAGCACAGGGCCGTCGGAAACACCATATATTTT
.	TRBV28	TRBJ1-5	.	CASSLQTRGMGNQPQHF	TGTGCCAGCAGTTTACAAACCCGGGGTATGGGCAATCAGCCCCAGCATTTT
.	TRBV29-1	TRBJ1-1	TRBD1	CSVEKGAGTEAFF	TGCAGCGTTGAGAAGGGGGCAGGGACTGAAGCTTTCTTT
.	TRBV24-1	TRBJ1-2	TRBD1	CATSDPKQGPSAGYTF	TGTGCCACCAGTGACCCCAAACAGGGGCCCTCTGCCGGCTACACCTTC
.	TRBV24-1	TRBJ2-2	TRBD1	CATRDRARTGELFF	TGTGCCACCAGGGACAGGGCGAGGACCGGGGAGCTGTTTTTT
.	TRBV3-1/TRBV3-2	TRBJ2-3	TRBD2	CATTTSGGAADTQYF	TGTGCCACCACCACTAGCGGGGGGGCCGCAGATACGCAGTATTTT
.	TRBV10-1	TRBJ2-4	.	CAPVGAKNIQYF	TGCGCCCCCGTGGGCGCCAAAAACATTCAGTACTTC
.	TRBV12-2	TRBJ2-1	.	CASRLARGQAYNEQFF	TGTGCAAGTCGCTTAGCGAGGGGACAGGCCTACAATGAGCAGTTCTTC
.	TRBV3-1/TRBV3-2	TRBJ1-1	.	CASSQDRALANTEAFF	TGTGCCAGCAGCCAGGACAGAGCACTTGCGAACACTGAAGCTTTCTTT
.	TRBV9	TRBJ2-2	.	CASSVGGLLNTGELFF	TGTGCCAGCAGCGTAGGGGGACTCCTGAACACCGGGGAGCTGTTTTTT
once	TRBV7-9	TRBJ2-3	.	CASSLTGDADTQYF	TGTGCCAGCAGCTTAACGGGGGACGCAGATACGCAGTATTTT
.	TRBV2	TRBJ1-3	.	CASSERTVGNTIYF	TGTGCCAGCAGCGAGCGGACTGTTGGAAACACCATATATTTT
.	TRBV6-5	TRBJ1-1	.	CASATWAGRTTEAFF	TGTGCCAGCGCGACCTGGGCAGGGCGTACCACTGAAGCTTTCTTT
.	TRBV29-1	TRBJ1-2	.	CSVTLGLWDGYTF	TGCAGCGTTACCTTGGGACTCTGGGATGGCTACACCTTC
.	TRBV7-9	TRBJ1-1	.	CASSLRGEGHTEAFF	TGTGCCAGCAGCCTGAGGGGGGAGGGGCACACTGAAGCTTTCTTT
.	TRBV2	TRBJ1-5	TRBD1	CASRAGGAGNQPQHF	TGTGCCAGCCGTGCAGGGGGCGCGGGCAATCAGCCCCAGCATTTT
.	TRBV27	TRBJ2-1	.	CASRPGGGFEQFF	TGTGCCAGCAGACCGGGAGGGGGCTTTGAGCAGTTCTTC
few	TRBV18	TRBJ1-1	.	CASSPSGLDRTEAFF	TGTGCCAGCTCACCGTCAGGTCTCGATCGTACTGAAGCTTTCTTT
.	TRBV3-1/TRBV3-2	TRBJ1-1	TRBD1	CASSQGRQGTEAFF	TGTGCCAGCAGCCAAGGAAGACAGGGTACTGAAGCTTTCTTT
once	TRBV5-1	TRBJ2-1	TRBD1	CASSLGTDATFIYNEQFF	TGCGCCAGCAGCCTTGGGACAGATGCTACATTTATCTACAATGAGCAGTTCTTC
.	TRBV11-2	TRBJ2-7	TRBD1	CASSASAGTGIEQYF	TGTGCCAGCAGCGCCAGCGCCGGGACAGGGATCGAGCAGTACTTC
.	TRBV5-5	TRBJ1-4	.	CASSFRGTNEKLFF	TGTGCCAGCAGCTTTCGGGGGACTAATGAAAAACTGTTTTTT
.	TRBV6-5	TRBJ2-2	.	CASSQLLATGELFF	TGTGCCAGCAGTCAATTGCTAGCTACCGGGGAGCTGTTTTTT
.	TRBV3-1/TRBV3-2	TRBJ2-7	.	CASSQQSQDTYEQYF	TGTGCCAGCAGCCAACAGTCGCAGGACACCTACGAGCAGTACTTC